The present TCR beta chain was sequenced within a study of T-cell reconstitution after alpha-beta-depleted transplantation in children. General study points: For some patients, TCRbeta diversity was high at day 60 because of recipient T cells and thymic progenitors that survived. Newly generated T cells supplied most T-cell counts and diversity one year post-transplant. By about two months after transplant, alpha-beta T cells reportedly arose from several hundred graft clones that had expanded.

The library targeted TCRbeta and was prepared with unique molecular identifiers. TCRdb fed the PCR reads into MiXCR, producing one record per CDR3 protein. Here the sample spans hundreds of thousands of distinct CDR3 sequences, 11% being singletons. This clonotype was found many times. Its antigen remains unknown. The V and J ends lost 5 bases and 3 bases respectively, with 15 bases between them. Germline CDR1 MNHEY, CDR2 SVGAGI. The CDR3 extends over 15 amino acids. This rearrangement joins TRBV6-5 to TRBJ2-3; the D gene is possibly TRBD2 (7 bases). The sequences come from peripheral blood, collected 180 days after TCRalphabeta/CD19-depleted stem cell transplant. The source of this sequence is a male patient aged 2 to 9 who had a stem cell transplant for chronic granulomatous disease, so the T cells may come from the graft donor. The CDR3 sequence: CASSTYGGATDTQYF. CDR3 DNA sequence: TGTGCCAGCAGTACCTATGGGGGGGCGACAGATACGCAGTATTTT.